This entry concerns a single TCR beta chain. This entry comes from a study of blood T cell repertoires in COVID-19. Study-wide context: Italy, Spain and the United States were the sources of the convalescent and acute COVID-19 samples. T cells, B-cell-depleted T cells, or PBMCs supplied cDNA or gDNA.

The CDR3 sequence is 15 residues long. The V end was cut by 7 bases, the J end by 4 bases, with 14 bases between. Per the germline V gene, CDR1 is SNHLY and CDR2 is FYNNEI. In the authors' workflow: It was from reference gene primer amplification that nucleated cell counts were estimated. The assay was immunoSEQ multiplex PCR, and TCRdb's table has in-frame clones only and misses some. The V and J calls and clone size come from that table; D and trimming were worked out from the DNA. This table holds around 200,000 clones, 80% to 85% found once. The material sequenced was peripheral blood. The clonotype originates from a human donor in a cohort sampled during active COVID-19. The chain uses TRBV2 and TRBJ1-6, with TRBD1 as a possible D gene (5 bases). This CDR3 is CASIGGGRYNSPLHF. The CDR3 DNA reads TGTGCCAGCATTGGGGGGGGACGGTATAATTCACCCCTCCACTTT.